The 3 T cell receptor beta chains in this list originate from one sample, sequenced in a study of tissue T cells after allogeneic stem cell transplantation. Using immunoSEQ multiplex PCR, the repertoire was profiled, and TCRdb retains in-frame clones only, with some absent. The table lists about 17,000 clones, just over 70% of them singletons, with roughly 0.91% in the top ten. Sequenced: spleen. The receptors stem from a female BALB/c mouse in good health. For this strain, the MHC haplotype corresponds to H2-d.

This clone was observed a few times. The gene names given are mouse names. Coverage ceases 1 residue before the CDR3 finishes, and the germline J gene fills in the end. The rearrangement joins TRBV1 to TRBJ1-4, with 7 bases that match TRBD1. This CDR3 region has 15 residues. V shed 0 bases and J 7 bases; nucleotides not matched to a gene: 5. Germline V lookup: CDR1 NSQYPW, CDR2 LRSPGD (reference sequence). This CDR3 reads CTCSADSRGGERLFF. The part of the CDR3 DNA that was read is TGCACCTGCAGTGCAGATAGCAGGGGGGGCGAAAGATTATTT. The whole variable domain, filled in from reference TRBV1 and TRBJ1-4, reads VTLLEQNPRWRLVPRGQAVNLRCILKNSQYPWMSWYQQDLQKQLQWLFTLRSPGDKEVKSLPGADYLATRVTDTELRLQVANMSQGRTLYCTCSADSRGGERLFFGHGTKLSVL.

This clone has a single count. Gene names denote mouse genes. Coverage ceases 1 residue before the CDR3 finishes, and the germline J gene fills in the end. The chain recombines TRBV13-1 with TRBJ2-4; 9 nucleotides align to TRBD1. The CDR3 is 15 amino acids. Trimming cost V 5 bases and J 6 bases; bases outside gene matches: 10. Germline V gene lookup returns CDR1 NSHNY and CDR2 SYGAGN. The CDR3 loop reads CASRPRTGGVNTLYF. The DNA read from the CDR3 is TGTGCCAGCAGACCCCGAACAGGGGGCGTGAACACCTTGTAC.

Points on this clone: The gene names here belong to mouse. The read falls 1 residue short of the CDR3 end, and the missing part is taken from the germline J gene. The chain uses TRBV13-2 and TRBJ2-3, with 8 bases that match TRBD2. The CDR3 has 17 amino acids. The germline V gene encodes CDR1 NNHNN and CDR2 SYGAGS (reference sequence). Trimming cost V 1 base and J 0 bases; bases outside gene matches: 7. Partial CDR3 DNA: TGTGCCAGCGGTGATAGCCTGGGGGGCTCTAGTGCAGAAACGCTGTAT. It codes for CASGDSLGGSSAETLY. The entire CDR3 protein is CASGDSLGGSSAETLYF.